Shown below are 18 T cell receptor beta chains from a single sample sequenced in a study of Graves' ophthalmopathy and Graves' hyperthyroidism. As the template, RNA transcripts were used to amplify TCR beta CDR3 regions. RT-PCR in the first round used HTBI primers; a second-round multiplex PCR followed. TCRdb called the multiplex PCR reads again in MiXCR, with one record for every CDR3 protein. The table has under 350,000 distinct CDR3 sequences, 15% to 20% seen once; the top ten hold 9% to 15%. The sample comprised peripheral blood. These receptors all stem from an adult man with Graves' ophthalmopathy.

This clonotype was found many times. The CDR3 loop reads CATAGSAETQYF. For the CDR3, the DNA is TGTGCCACCGCGGGATCTGCAGAGACCCAGTACTTC. V is TRBV2 and J is TRBJ2-5, with a weak D call TRBD2 (6 bases). V gave up 10 bases and J gave up 4 bases, with 13 bases separating them. CDR1 and CDR2 from the germline V gene are SNHLY and FYNNEI. The CDR3 length is 12 residues. The full variable domain, rest sourced from reference TRBV2 and TRBJ2-5, is EPEVTQTPSHQVTQMGQEVILRCVPISNHLYFYWYRQILGQKVEFLVSFYNNEISEKSEIFDDQFSVERPDGSNFTLKIRSTKLEDSAMYFCATAGSAETQYFGPGTRLLVL.

This clonotype has a count of ten or more. For the CDR3, the DNA is TGCGCCAGCAGCTTGGAAGTTGGCGCGTCAGAGACCCAGTACTTC. It translates to CASSLEVGASETQYF. The chain employs TRBV5-1 and TRBJ2-5; D unclear. Germline V gene sequence: CDR1 SGHRS, CDR2 YFSETQ. Trimming cost V 0 bases and J 4 bases, with 13 bases left between them. The CDR3 is 15 residues long.

This clonotype came up many times. This chain uses TRBV6-1 with TRBJ2-5, with D maybe TRBD2 (6 bases). The CDR3 runs 16 residues. Trimming took off 7 bases at V and 4 bases at J, with 22 bases between the two ends. Germline values: CDR1 MNHNS, CDR2 SASEGT. The CDR3, as DNA: TGTGCCAGCATTCTGAATAGGGCGGAGGAGGGAGAGACCCAGTACTTC. Encoded protein: CASILNRAEEGETQYF.

Ten or more counts support this clonotype. This chain links TRBV6-1 with TRBJ1-2, with D possibly being TRBD1 (5 bases). The V gene's germline CDR1 is MNHNS and CDR2 SASEGT. The germline V and J ends were trimmed by 0 bases and 4 bases, with 9 bases remaining between them. This CDR3 spans 14 amino acids. The CDR3 nucleotides read TGTGCCAGCAGTGAAGCTGAGGGGCTCTATGGCTACACCTTC. Translated: CASSEAEGLYGYTF.

There are many counts of this clonotype. The chain employs TRBV15 and TRBJ2-2; D tentatively reads TRBD1 or TRBD2 (5 bases each). V lost 3 bases, J lost 2 bases, and 16 bases lay in between. The V gene's germline CDR1 is LNHNV and CDR2 YYDKDF (reference sequence). The CDR3 is 17 amino acids. CDR3 nucleotide sequence: TGTGCCACCAGCAGGGATCCCCCCGGGGCTAACACCGGGGAGCTGTTTTTT. Protein sequence: CATSRDPPGANTGELFF.

This clonotype was seen ten or more times. The chain carries TRBV7-8 and TRBJ2-7; 9 bases fit TRBD1. V lost 6 bases and J lost 4; bases outside the gene matches: 4. There are 13 residues in the CDR3. Germline V gene data show CDR1 as SGHVS and CDR2 as FQNEAQ. The CDR3 sequence: CASSFDRGYEQYF. CDR3 bases: TGTGCCAGCAGTTTCGACAGGGGGTACGAGCAGTACTTC.

This clonotype was seen ten or more times. CDR3 protein: CASSQEPNADTEAFF. CDR3 nucleotides: TGCGCCAGCAGCCAAGAACCAAACGCGGACACTGAAGCTTTCTTT. V and J are TRBV4-1 and TRBJ1-1; D uncertain. The CDR3 has 15 residues. Looked up from germline, CDR1 is MGHRA and CDR2 is YSYEKL. V lost 0 bases to trimming and J lost 3 bases, with 11 bases between them.

The table lists this clonotype with many counts. The chain has TRBV9 and TRBJ2-5; 10 positions agree with TRBD2. This CDR3 region has 16 residues. Unmatched junction bases numbered 10, after V lost 1 base and J lost 7 bases. Germline V gives CDR1 SGDLS, CDR2 YYNGEE. CDR3 residues: CASSVFSGGTGGTQYF. In DNA, the CDR3 is TGTGCCAGCAGCGTATTTAGCGGGGGGACCGGTGGGACCCAGTACTTC.

This clonotype occurred a few times. The chain employs TRBV18 and TRBJ2-7, with TRBD2 as a possible D gene (6 bases). Germline CDR1 KGHSH, CDR2 LQKENI. The CDR3 is 14 amino acids. V was pared by 4 bases and J by 6 bases, with 16 bases between. The CDR3 loop is CASSLLGLFPEQYF. CDR3 DNA sequence: TGTGCCAGCTCACTACTCGGACTATTCCCCGAGCAGTACTTC.

This clonotype was seen repeatedly, ten times or more. The V call is TRBV10-3, the J call TRBJ1-5; D is uncertain. V lost 3 bases to trimming and J lost 7 bases, with 4 bases between them. The CDR3 runs to 11 residues. Per the germline V gene, CDR1 is ENHRY and CDR2 is SYGVKD. The CDR3 here is CAISDVQPQHF. The CDR3 region has the DNA TGTGCCATCAGTGACGTGCAGCCCCAGCATTTT.

At least ten counts were recorded for this clonotype. V gene TRBV4-1 combines with J gene TRBJ1-6; D gene ambiguous. Germline CDR1 and CDR2: MGHRA and YSYEKL. V lost 4 bases to trimming and J lost 0 bases, with 10 bases between them. The CDR3 length is 16 residues. The CDR3 bases are TGCGCCAGCAGCCCTCTTCTTAGCTCCTATAATTCACCCCTCCACTTT. This encodes CASSPLLSSYNSPLHF.

This clonotype was recorded at least ten times. The V gene is TRBV11-2, the J gene TRBJ2-7, with D possibly being TRBD1 or TRBD2 (5 bases each). Deletions cut 0 bases from V and 1 base from J, with 13 bases between. The CDR3 spans 16 residues. Germline values: CDR1 SGHAT, CDR2 FQNNGV. CDR3 sequence reads: CASSLDRGGRSYEQYF. The CDR3 nucleotides are TGTGCCAGCAGCTTAGATCGGGGCGGGCGATCCTACGAGCAGTACTTC.

This clonotype was counted many times. The chain recombines TRBV15 with TRBJ1-1, with a tentative D call TRBD1 (6 bases). Trimming took off 3 bases at V and 6 bases at J, with 11 bases between the two ends. This CDR3 region has 13 residues. In germline, CDR1 is LNHNV, CDR2 YYDKDF (reference sequence). CDR3 DNA sequence: TGTGCCACCAGCAGGGGGGGGCAGGCTGAAGCTTTCTTT. Translated: CATSRGGQAEAFF.

The CDR3 bases are TGTGCCAGCAGCCGGGACAGGGTGGGTTGGGAGCAGTACTTC. It translates to CASSRDRVGWEQYF. The chain uses TRBV5-5 and TRBJ2-7; the match to TRBD1 covers 9 bases. Germline lookup yields CDR1 SGHKS and CDR2 YYEKEE (reference sequence). Trimming at V came to 4 bases and at J to 7 bases, leaving 9 bases not matched to a gene. CDR3 length equals 14 residues.

The chain couples TRBV6-4 to TRBJ1-5, with D unresolved. V lost 4 bases, J lost 4 bases, and 8 bases lay in between. The germline V gene encodes CDR1 MRHNA and CDR2 SNTAGT. The CDR3 is 13 amino acids. The DNA of the CDR3 is TGTGCCAGCAGTGCACTGAATAATCAGCCCCAGCATTTT. It translates to CASSALNNQPQHF.

In its sample, this clonotype was seen many times. V is TRBV10-3 and J is TRBJ1-3; D ambiguous. This CDR3 has 16 amino acids. Germline V lookup: CDR1 ENHRY, CDR2 SYGVKD. The V gene lost 3 bases and the J gene lost 4 bases, with 16 bases spanning the gap. The CDR3 DNA follows: TGTGCCATCAGTGAACCGGCTACATCGGTCGGAAACACCATATATTTT. Translated: CAISEPATSVGNTIYF.

The sample holds many counts of this clonotype. The rearrangement uses TRBV5-1 and TRBJ1-5, with D tentatively TRBD1 (5 bases). The CDR3 runs to 16 residues. The germline V and J ends were trimmed by 0 bases and 0 bases, with 10 bases remaining between them. CDR1 and CDR2 from the germline V gene are SGHRS and YFSETQ. In DNA form, the CDR3 reads TGCGCCAGCAGCTTGGATGCAGGGAGTAGCAATCAGCCCCAGCATTTT. Translating gives CASSLDAGSSNQPQHF.

The V gene is TRBV4-1, the J gene TRBJ1-2; a weak D match, TRBD1 (6 bases). V shed 2 bases and J shed 8 bases, with 12 bases lying between them. There are 13 residues in the CDR3. CDR1 is MGHRA, CDR2 YSYEKL, per germline. This CDR3 reads CASSQSAGVGYTF. CDR3 in DNA: TGCGCCAGCAGCCAATCGGCAGGGGTCGGCTACACCTTC.